A single sample gave rise to the 28 T cell receptor beta chains below, sequenced in a study of cytomegalovirus exposure and HLA in healthy donors (dated by TCRdb to about 2017). Library generation was performed with the immunoSEQ multiplex PCR assay. For the multiplex PCR, a mixture combining 60 forward primers for TCR Vbeta segments and 13 reverse primers for TCR Jbeta segments was used. TCRdb re-hosts the immuneACCESS table, in-frame sequences only. Its copies lack some clones; in the studies checked, an unresolved V gene accounts for under half of them, and the cause for the rest is not known. For this sample the table gives around 94,000 clones, of which nearly 65% were detected only once. Around 4.8% of the sample comes from the top ten. The sequencing sample was made of PBMCs. These receptors all stem from a human donor in good health.

The chain carries TRBV5-4 and TRBJ2-5, with 7 bases aligning to TRBD1. The germline CDR1 and CDR2 sequences are SGHNT and YYREEE (reference sequence). The CDR3 is 13 residues long. V shed 2 bases and J 6 bases; nucleotides not matched to a gene: 4. The CDR3 here is CASSFDRAQTQYF. Written as DNA, the CDR3 is TGTGCCAGCAGCTTCGACAGGGCCCAGACCCAGTACTTC.

In nucleotides, the CDR3 is TGTGCCTGGAGGCCGCAGTACAATGAGCAGTTCTTC. Translating gives CAWRPQYNEQFF. This sequence joins TRBV30 and TRBJ2-1, with unresolved D. The germline gives CDR1 GTSNPN, CDR2 SVGIG (reference sequence). V gave up 3 bases and J gave up 4 bases, with 7 bases separating them. This CDR3 has 12 residues.

In its sample, this clone was seen a few times. The chain is built from TRBV7-2 and TRBJ1-4; TRBD1 agrees at 8 bases. Germline V gene lookup returns CDR1 SGHTA and CDR2 FQGNSA. J gave up 3 bases and V 6 bases, and 18 bases lay outside the gene matches. The CDR3 has 19 amino acids. The CDR3, as DNA: TGTGCCAGCAGAGGCCCTCGGACAGGGAGGGTCTCTGCTAATGAAAAACTGTTTTTT. It codes for CASRGPRTGRVSANEKLFF.

This sequence joins TRBV25-1 and TRBJ1-2; D may be TRBD1 (5 bases). The CDR3 spans 16 residues. Germline-derived CDR1 and CDR2 are MGHDK and SYGVNS. V lost 4 bases and J lost 5, with 20 bases in between. CDR3 loop: CASSGRGLPHGYGYTF. The CDR3 DNA reads TGTGCCAGCAGTGGCCGGGGACTTCCTCACGGGTATGGCTACACCTTC.

The V call is TRBV27, the J call TRBJ2-3; 12 nucleotides line up with TRBD2. Unmatched junction bases numbered 10, after V lost 6 bases and J lost 0 bases. CDR1 is MNHEY and CDR2 is SMNVEV in the germline V gene (reference sequence). The CDR3 has 18 amino acids. CDR3 protein: CASSLLGLAGQSTDTQYF. The CDR3 nucleotides are TGTGCCAGCAGCCTACTCGGACTAGCGGGGCAAAGCACAGATACGCAGTATTTT.

V and J are TRBV20-1 and TRBJ2-7; unclear D gene. Germline V lookup: CDR1 DFQATT, CDR2 SNEGSKA (reference sequence). The ends were cut back, 5 bases at V and 2 bases at J, with 7 bases in the middle. This CDR3 comprises 11 residues. CDR3 protein: CSARGAYEQYF. DNA of the CDR3: TGCAGTGCTCGAGGAGCCTACGAGCAGTACTTC.

V and J are TRBV28 and TRBJ2-1; TRBD2 agrees at 12 bases. Germline CDR1 is MDHEN and CDR2 is SYDVKM. The CDR3 contains 18 residues. The ends lost 6 bases at V and 0 bases at J; junction bases unmatched: 9. CDR3 region: CASSPQSGLAGSYNEQFF. CDR3 in DNA: TGTGCCAGCAGCCCCCAATCGGGACTAGCGGGCTCCTACAATGAGCAGTTCTTC.

A few counts support this clone. V is TRBV7-2 and J is TRBJ1-1; possibly TRBD1 for D (5 bases). Trimming took off 6 bases at V and 5 bases at J, with 16 bases between the two ends. The germline V gene encodes CDR1 SGHTA and CDR2 FQGNSA. This CDR3 spans 14 amino acids. Written as DNA, the CDR3 is TGTGCCAGCAGGAAGGGGCCCACTGGAACTGAAGCTTTCTTT. As protein: CASRKGPTGTEAFF.

This clone has only a few counts. The chain employs TRBV11-3 and TRBJ2-1, with D perhaps matching TRBD2 (5 bases). V was pared by 5 bases and J by 0 bases, with 8 bases between. The germline V gene encodes CDR1 SGHNT and CDR2 YENEEA. The CDR3 is 14 amino acids. In DNA form, the CDR3 reads TGTGCCAGCAGCCTCGAGGGCTCCTACAATGAGCAGTTCTTC. It yields the protein CASSLEGSYNEQFF.

This clone was detected only a few times. V usage is TRBV11-2 and J usage is TRBJ2-5; TRBD2 matches 12 bases. V gave up 5 bases and J gave up 5 bases; unmatched junction bases: 9. The CDR3 consists of 16 residues. Germline CDR1 and CDR2: SGHAT and FQNNGV. This CDR3 is CASSGGGLAGGETQYF. The CDR3 region has the DNA TGTGCCAGCAGCGGCGGGGGGCTAGCGGGGGGGGAGACCCAGTACTTC.

The chain uses TRBV18 and TRBJ2-7; 13 nucleotides line up with TRBD2. J was trimmed by 5 bases and V by 6 bases; bases with no gene match: 7. The CDR3 spans 15 residues. Germline CDR1 KGHSH, CDR2 LQKENI. The DNA of the CDR3 is TGTGCCAGCTCCCCTACTAGCGGGAGGGCCAACGAGCAGTACTTC. Encoded protein: CASSPTSGRANEQYF.

For this clone: Other DNA sequences in the same sample also yield this CDR3. The chain combines TRBV4-1 with TRBJ2-5; D may be TRBD1 (5 bases). Germline lookup yields CDR1 MGHRA and CDR2 YSYEKL. CDR3 length equals 15 residues. Trimming pared 0 bases from V and 0 bases from J, leaving 8 bases between. The CDR3, as DNA: TGCGCCAGCAGCCAAGAAAGGGGAAACCAAGAGACCCAGTACTTC. This codes for CASSQERGNQETQYF.

The chain uses TRBV29-1 and TRBJ1-3; no clear D. Trimming removed 4 bases at V and 0 bases at J, with 13 bases between. The germline gives CDR1 SQVTM, CDR2 ANQGSEA. This CDR3 comprises 15 residues. The CDR3 spells CSVASTAGSGNTIYF. CDR3 in DNA: TGCAGCGTTGCGTCTACGGCAGGCTCTGGAAACACCATATATTTT. The whole variable domain, remainder taken from reference TRBV29-1 and TRBJ1-3, is SAVISQKPSRDICQRGTSLTIQCQVDSQVTMMFWYRQQPGQSLTLIATANQGSEATYESGFVIDKFPISRPNLTFSTLTVSNMSPEDSSIYLCSVASTAGSGNTIYFGEGSWLTVV.

This clone came up a few times. This rearrangement joins TRBV4-2 to TRBJ2-2; the D gene is possibly TRBD2 (5 bases). This CDR3 has 13 amino acids. Germline assignment: CDR1 LGHNA and CDR2 YNFKEQ. V gave up 3 bases and J gave up 7 bases, with 9 bases separating them. Here the CDR3 reads CASSQKLDGELFF. CDR3 nucleotide sequence: TGTGCCAGCAGCCAGAAACTAGACGGGGAGCTGTTTTTT.

The CDR3 region is CASSPTGRNEKLFF. Here the CDR3 DNA reads TGTGCCAGTAGTCCAACAGGGCGCAATGAAAAACTGTTTTTT. This chain joins TRBV19 and TRBJ1-4; D may be TRBD1 (6 bases). V was clipped by 5 bases and J by 5 bases, with 12 bases between them. There are 14 residues in the CDR3. Germline values: CDR1 LNHDA, CDR2 SQIVND (reference sequence). The full variable domain, rest sourced from reference TRBV19 and TRBJ1-4, is DGGITQSPKYLFRKEGQNVTLSCEQNLNHDAMYWYRQDPGQGLRLIYYSQIVNDFQKGDIAEGYSVSREKKESFPLTVTSAQKNPTAFYLCASSPTGRNEKLFFGSGTQLSVL.

V gene TRBV28 combines with J gene TRBJ2-3, with TRBD2 identical over 8 bases. CDR1 MDHEN and CDR2 SYDVKM come from the germline V gene. This CDR3 comprises 20 residues. After removal of 2 bases from V and 4 bases from J, the junction contained 20 bases not matched to a gene. DNA of the CDR3: TGTGCCAGCAGTTTACTACCAAAACCGCTAGCGGGCGAGACCCCAGATACGCAGTATTTT. Translating it yields CASSLLPKPLAGETPDTQYF.

This clone has just one count. V gene TRBV9 combines with J gene TRBJ2-4, with a tentative D call TRBD2 (5 bases). The germline gives CDR1 SGDLS, CDR2 YYNGEE. CDR3 length: 13 amino acids. V shed 3 bases and J shed 8 bases, with 12 bases lying between them. CDR3 protein: CASSGGYGDIQYF. The CDR3 DNA is TGTGCCAGCAGCGGCGGGTACGGGGACATTCAGTACTTC.

This chain joins TRBV2 and TRBJ2-5; D is perhaps TRBD2 (6 bases). This CDR3 region has 15 residues. The V gene's germline CDR1 is SNHLY and CDR2 FYNNEI. V gave up 6 bases and J gave up 5 bases, with 19 bases separating them. CDR3 DNA: TGTGCCAGCAGGGGGGGACTCCCCATCGGGGAGACCCAGTACTTC. This sequence encodes CASRGGLPIGETQYF.

V usage is TRBV4-2 and J usage is TRBJ2-7; D might be TRBD2 (6 bases). The CDR3 sequence is 14 residues long. V was pared by 1 base and J by 2 bases, with 9 bases between. Germline CDR1 reads LGHNA; CDR2 reads YNFKEQ. The CDR3 coding sequence is TGTGCCAGCAGCCAAGGGAGGGGACCCTACGAGCAGTACTTC. This sequence encodes CASSQGRGPYEQYF.

The V gene is TRBV19, the J gene TRBJ2-7; 9 bases align to TRBD1. In germline, CDR1 is LNHDA, CDR2 SQIVND (reference sequence). This CDR3 region has 16 residues. The V segment lost 2 bases and the J segment 3 bases; nucleotides outside the gene matches: 8. As DNA, the CDR3 is TGTGCCAGTAGTATATGGACCGGGACAGGGATCTACGAGCAGTACTTC. Encoded protein: CASSIWTGTGIYEQYF. The full variable domain, completed using reference TRBV19 and TRBJ2-7, is DGGITQSPKYLFRKEGQNVTLSCEQNLNHDAMYWYRQDPGQGLRLIYYSQIVNDFQKGDIAEGYSVSREKKESFPLTVTSAQKNPTAFYLCASSIWTGTGIYEQYFGPGTRLTVT.

The chain uses TRBV28 and TRBJ1-2; no definite D call. CDR1 is MDHEN, CDR2 SYDVKM, per germline. V lost 5 bases and J 8 bases, leaving 18 bases between the germline ends. The CDR3 extends over 14 amino acids. For the CDR3, the DNA is TGTGCCAGCAGTCCCATGGAGACCCCTCACGGCTACACCTTC. Translated: CASSPMETPHGYTF.

The chain recombines TRBV29-1 with TRBJ2-5, with a tentative D call TRBD1 (6 bases). Germline values: CDR1 SQVTM, CDR2 ANQGSEA. The CDR3 is made up of 13 amino acids. The germline V and J ends were trimmed by 4 bases and 1 base, with 10 bases remaining between them. The CDR3 reads CSVGEGGQETQYF. CDR3 DNA: TGCAGCGTTGGGGAAGGGGGCCAAGAGACCCAGTACTTC.

The rearrangement links TRBV29-1 to TRBJ2-1; the D gene is possibly TRBD2 (6 bases). This CDR3 is 15 amino acids long. Trimming took off 7 bases at V and 8 bases at J, with 24 bases between the two ends. Germline values: CDR1 SQVTM, CDR2 ANQGSEA. CDR3 nucleotides: TGCAGCGCCTCGCTCTACTCGGCGGGGCGGGATGAGCAGTTCTTC. Translating it yields CSASLYSAGRDEQFF.

This clone appeared once. At one of its ends the junction is not consistent with the germline gene, which may arise from a read error. Distinct nucleotide sequences in the sample also encode this CDR3. This rearrangement joins TRBV7-2 to TRBJ2-1, with 9 bases identical to TRBD2. Germline V gene data show CDR1 as SGHTA and CDR2 as FQGNSA. The CDR3 totals 15 residues. The CDR3 DNA follows: TGTGCCAGCAGCCTAGCGGGGAGCTCCTACAATGAGCAGTTCTTC. Residues: CASSLAGSSYNEQFF.

The chain is built from TRBV15 and TRBJ2-1, with TRBD2 matching 8 bases. V lost 5 bases and J lost 1; bases outside the gene matches: 4. Germline-derived CDR1 and CDR2 are LNHNV and YYDKDF (reference sequence). The CDR3 covers 15 residues. Written as DNA, the CDR3 is TGTGCCACCAGCCCTACGGGAGGGTCCTACAATGAGCAGTTCTTC. Translating it yields CATSPTGGSYNEQFF. The full variable domain, with the rest looked up from reference TRBV15 and TRBJ2-1, is DAMVIQNPRYQVTQFGKPVTLSCSQTLNHNVMYWYQQKSSQAPKLLFHYYDKDFNNEADTPDNFQSRRPNTSFCFLDIRSPGLGDTAMYLCATSPTGGSYNEQFFGPGTRLTVL.

The chain employs TRBV28 and TRBJ2-2, with D tentatively TRBD2 (5 bases). The CDR3 sequence is 13 residues long. Germline assignment: CDR1 MDHEN and CDR2 SYDVKM. Trimming took off 3 bases at V and 6 bases at J, with 8 bases between the two ends. The CDR3 loop reads CASSFTGSGELFF. CDR3 DNA sequence: TGTGCCAGCAGTTTCACGGGGTCCGGGGAGCTGTTTTTT.

This clone turned up a few times. The V call is TRBV7-9, the J call TRBJ2-1, with TRBD2 matching over 8 bases. V lost 1 base to trimming and J lost 8 bases; unmatched junction nucleotides: 7. Germline assignment: CDR1 SEHNR and CDR2 FQNEAQ (reference sequence). The CDR3 runs 15 residues. CDR3 residues: CASSLVAGGVHEQFF. CDR3 bases: TGTGCCAGCAGCTTAGTGGCGGGAGGAGTCCATGAGCAGTTCTTC.

J is TRBJ2-3 and V is TRBV18; 10 nucleotides agree with TRBD1. Trimming cost V 1 base and J 4 bases; bases outside gene matches: 5. CDR1 is KGHSH and CDR2 is LQKENI in the germline V gene. The CDR3 consists of 16 residues. The CDR3 region has the DNA TGTGCCAGCTCACCACAACCGGGACAGGGGTCAGATACGCAGTATTTT. It is translated as CASSPQPGQGSDTQYF.